This T cell receptor beta chain emerged from a study of immune heterogeneity within non-small cell lung tumors. TCR beta CDR3 amplification used multiplex PCR with 32 V and 13 J primers. TCRdb reprocessed the multiplex PCR reads with MiXCR, giving one entry per CDR3 protein. The data contain about 15,000 distinct CDR3 sequences, less than 35% of them singletons. Bulk tumor genomic DNA constituted the template, at around 600 ng per sample. Multiple biopsies spaced far apart were taken from each primary tumor during surgery. With untreated, newly diagnosed non-small cell lung cancer, the patients went on to undergo curative surgery. The study's findings and limits: For local T-cell clonality, the correlation with local tumor mutational burden was moderate but significant (R about 0.34). Identical dominant CDR3 beta clonotypes spanned tumor sites within a patient, beside site-unique high-frequency clones.

A word on this clonotype: Its antigen is unknown. A much larger clone lies a single base off, so this may be a read error.

The receptor comes from a man in his forties with non-small cell lung cancer. The sample was lung tumor tissue.

CDR3 sequence: CTSRSLGTAQPLHF. The CDR3 region has the DNA TGTACCAGCAGAAGCTTAGGGACTGCCCAGCCCCTCCACTTT. This chain uses TRBV6-8 with TRBJ1-6; TRBD1 is a possible D gene (5 bases). The CDR3 length is 14 residues. Looked up from germline, CDR1 is MNHGY and CDR2 is SAAAGT.